Following are 21 T cell receptor beta chains from one sample sequenced in a study of T cells in Graves' hyperthyroidism and ophthalmopathy. There were TCR beta CDR3 regions amplified from RNA transcripts. Primed by the HTBI set, a first-round RT-PCR was run on the TCR CDR3. From the multiplex PCR reads, TCRdb called clonotypes with MiXCR, one entry per CDR3 protein. The sample carries under 450,000 distinct CDR3 sequences, about 17% recorded once. The sequenced material came from blood. These receptors were obtained from a woman in her twenties or thirties with Graves' hyperthyroidism that later progressed to Graves' ophthalmopathy.

The J gene is TRBJ2-1, the V gene TRBV20-1; D is unclear. V lost 0 bases and J 10 bases, leaving 10 bases between the germline ends. Germline CDR1 DFQATT, CDR2 SNEGSKA (reference sequence). The CDR3 totals 12 residues. The CDR3 sequence is CSARDLSWEQFF. In DNA, the CDR3 is TGCAGTGCTAGAGATTTGTCCTGGGAGCAGTTCTTC.

This clonotype was observed a few times. The rearrangement links TRBV11-2 to TRBJ2-7; 9 bases align to TRBD2. The germline CDR1 and CDR2 sequences are SGHAT and FQNNGV. V lost 1 base and J lost 2; bases outside the gene matches: 6. The CDR3 sequence is 16 residues long. CDR3 sequence reads: CASSLAIAGEAYEQYF. The DNA for the CDR3 is TGTGCCAGCAGCTTAGCAATAGCGGGGGAAGCCTACGAGCAGTACTTC.

In this sample, this clonotype turned up many times. V and J are TRBV6-1 and TRBJ2-7; 10 positions agree with TRBD1. Germline V lookup: CDR1 MNHNS, CDR2 SASEGT. There are 14 residues in the CDR3. The junction had 5 bases not matched to a gene; V was cut back by 4 bases and J by 5 bases. CDR3: CASSGDRGGDEQYF. DNA for the CDR3: TGTGCCAGCAGTGGGGACAGGGGAGGGGACGAGCAGTACTTC.

This clonotype has ten or more counts. V gene TRBV30 combines with J gene TRBJ2-7; D may be TRBD2 (7 bases). The CDR3 has 14 amino acids. CDR1 is GTSNPN, CDR2 SVGIG, per germline (reference sequence). V shed 3 bases and J shed 0 bases, with 12 bases lying between them. Written as DNA, the CDR3 is TGTGCCTGGAGAGGGGGGGAAATCTCCTACGAGCAGTACTTC. Translating it yields CAWRGGEISYEQYF.

The chain employs TRBV20-1 and TRBJ2-1, with TRBD2 matching 8 bases. J was trimmed by 7 bases and V by 0 bases; bases with no gene match: 8. Germline CDR1 and CDR2: DFQATT and SNEGSKA (reference sequence). The CDR3 runs to 15 residues. This chain's CDR3 is CSARDGSGLVNEQFF. In DNA form, the CDR3 reads TGCAGTGCTAGAGATGGGTCGGGACTAGTAAATGAGCAGTTCTTC.

The chain has TRBV6-5 and TRBJ1-2; 8 bases fit TRBD1. Germline V CDR1 and CDR2: MNHEY, SVGAGI. Losses at the gene ends were 0 bases for V and 13 bases for J; bases not matched to a gene: 7. CDR3 length: 13 amino acids. The CDR3 here is CASSYSGQGLGTF. CDR3 DNA sequence: TGTGCCAGCAGTTACTCAGGACAGGGCTTAGGCACCTTC.

The V call is TRBV10-3, the J call TRBJ2-2, with 7 bases lining up with TRBD1. CDR1 is ENHRY, CDR2 SYGVKD, per germline. The CDR3 has 13 amino acids. The ends lost 7 bases at V and 7 bases at J; junction bases unmatched: 6. CDR3 protein: CAINRGRDGELFF. CDR3 nucleotide sequence: TGTGCCATCAACAGGGGTCGGGACGGGGAGCTGTTTTTT.

V and J are TRBV20-1 and TRBJ2-1; 9 bases match TRBD2. Germline CDR1 reads DFQATT; CDR2 reads SNEGSKA (reference sequence). The CDR3 is made up of 16 amino acids. The V gene end was trimmed by 1 base and the J gene end by 7 bases; junction bases not matched to a gene: 11. This CDR3 reads CSARVVGSGGFNEQFF. CDR3 coding DNA: TGCAGTGCTAGAGTCGTGGGTAGCGGGGGCTTTAATGAGCAGTTCTTC.

This clonotype appeared many times. The chain joins TRBV28 to TRBJ1-2; D gene ambiguous. This CDR3 spans 13 amino acids. With 10 bases removed from V and 1 base from J, the gap between germline ends came to 13 bases. CDR1 is MDHEN, CDR2 SYDVKM, per germline. DNA for the CDR3: TGTGCCATCCCGGGGTATCTTAACTATGGCTACACCTTC. As protein: CAIPGYLNYGYTF.

The sample holds many counts of this clonotype. The V and J genes are TRBV6-1 and TRBJ2-7; a weak D match, TRBD1 (5 bases). The V end was cut by 7 bases, the J end by 2 bases, with 15 bases between. Germline CDR1 is MNHNS and CDR2 is SASEGT. The CDR3 is made up of 14 amino acids. The CDR3 sequence is CASILKGLTYEQYF. For the CDR3, the DNA is TGTGCCAGCATCCTAAAGGGGTTAACCTACGAGCAGTACTTC.

The chain carries TRBV2 and TRBJ2-1; TRBD2 matches at 8 bases. The CDR3 has 13 amino acids. J lost 6 bases, V lost 8 bases, and 6 bases had no gene match. The V gene's germline CDR1 is SNHLY and CDR2 FYNNEI. The CDR3 here is CASQRERGNEQFF. The CDR3 DNA reads TGTGCCAGCCAGCGGGAGCGGGGCAATGAGCAGTTCTTC.

At least ten counts were recorded for this clonotype. The CDR3 DNA reads as TGCAGCGTTGAACCCAGGGACAGGGGCGATGGCTACACCTTC. Translating gives CSVEPRDRGDGYTF. The genes are TRBV29-1 and TRBJ1-2; 10 bases align to TRBD1. V shed 2 bases, J shed 6 bases, and the junction held 6 bases outside the gene matches. The germline CDR1 and CDR2 sequences are SQVTM and ANQGSEA. The CDR3 spans 14 residues.

This clonotype came up many times. This chain joins TRBV5-1 and TRBJ1-1, with D possibly matching TRBD1 (6 bases). This CDR3 region has 15 residues. V was shortened by 4 bases and J by 0 bases, with 13 bases between the two germline ends. Germline V lookup: CDR1 SGHRS, CDR2 YFSETQ. CDR3 sequence: CASSAGQPLNTEAFF. CDR3 sequence (DNA): TGCGCCAGCAGCGCGGGACAACCTCTGAACACTGAAGCTTTCTTT. Filled out from reference TRBV5-1 and TRBJ1-1, the complete variable domain reads KAGVTQTPRYLIKTRGQQVTLSCSPISGHRSVSWYQQTPGQGLQFLFEYFSETQRNKGNFPGRFSGRQFSNSRSEMNVSTLELGDSALYLCASSAGQPLNTEAFFGQGTRLTVV.

This clonotype appeared many times. The chain carries TRBV5-1 and TRBJ1-1; 9 nucleotides agree with TRBD1. J gave up 1 base and V 4 bases, and 11 bases lay outside the gene matches. Germline V gene sequence: CDR1 SGHRS, CDR2 YFSETQ. This CDR3 has 17 residues. The CDR3 reads CASSQDTGGRGNTEAFF. The CDR3 DNA reads TGCGCCAGCAGCCAGGATACAGGGGGCAGGGGGAACACTGAAGCTTTCTTT.

The chain has TRBV30 and TRBJ2-6; 8 bases are shared with TRBD2. Losses at the gene ends were 0 bases for V and 0 bases for J; bases not matched to a gene: 7. Germline CDR1 is GTSNPN and CDR2 is SVGIG (reference sequence). The CDR3 has 18 residues. CDR3 in DNA: TGTGCCTGGAGTGTCTTAACTAGCGGACGCTCTGGGGCCAACGTCCTGACTTTC. Translation gives CAWSVLTSGRSGANVLTF.

Many counts were recorded for this clonotype. This sequence joins TRBV20-1 and TRBJ2-7, with 11 bases fitting TRBD2. Germline CDR1 DFQATT, CDR2 SNEGSKA (reference sequence). The CDR3 consists of 19 residues. Trimming at V came to 6 bases and at J to 4 bases, leaving 23 bases not matched to a gene. The CDR3 sequence is CSARTPGTDSSGGIYEQYF. In DNA form, the CDR3 reads TGCAGTGCGCGAACCCCCGGGACAGACTCTAGCGGGGGGATTTACGAGCAGTACTTC.

Only a few counts were recorded for this clonotype. A clone one base away is much larger, so this may be a read error. No conserved phenylalanine or tryptophan is present at the end of the CDR3, so a read error is the likely explanation. The DNA of the CDR3 is TGTGCCAGCAGTTACGCGGGCGGGGGGAACTATGGCTACACCCTC. Amino acid sequence: CASSYAGGGNYGYTL. V gene TRBV6-5 combines with J gene TRBJ1-2, with D possibly matching TRBD1 (5 bases). This CDR3 has 15 residues. V shed 2 bases and J shed 2 bases, with 12 bases lying between them. CDR1 and CDR2 (germline): MNHEY, SVGAGI.

This clonotype was recorded at least ten times. The chain joins TRBV6-5 to TRBJ2-1; D possibly corresponds to TRBD2 (5 bases). V was pared by 0 bases and J by 6 bases, with 18 bases between. Germline lookup yields CDR1 MNHEY and CDR2 SVGAGI. CDR3 length equals 17 residues. The CDR3 nucleotides are TGTGCCAGCAGTTACTCGTTTGGGCTAGCTCGTTCCAATGAGCAGTTCTTC. Its protein product is CASSYSFGLARSNEQFF.

DNA of the CDR3: TGCGCCAGCAGCTTGTTAGGACGGAGTAACACTGAAGCTTTCTTT. It specifies CASSLLGRSNTEAFF. This chain joins TRBV5-1 and TRBJ1-1; D is unresolved. Looked up from germline, CDR1 is SGHRS and CDR2 is YFSETQ. The CDR3 covers 15 residues. With 1 base removed from V and 2 bases from J, the gap between germline ends came to 12 bases. Full variable domain (outside the CDR3, taken from reference TRBV5-1 and TRBJ1-1): KAGVTQTPRYLIKTRGQQVTLSCSPISGHRSVSWYQQTPGQGLQFLFEYFSETQRNKGNFPGRFSGRQFSNSRSEMNVSTLELGDSALYLCASSLLGRSNTEAFFGQGTRLTVV.

This CDR3 is CSARDRQTEGPQHF. In DNA form, the CDR3 reads TGCAGTGCTAGAGACCGACAGACAGAAGGGCCCCAGCATTTT. The chain carries TRBV20-1 and TRBJ1-5; D possibly corresponds to TRBD1 (5 bases). CDR1 and CDR2 (germline): DFQATT, SNEGSKA (reference sequence). This CDR3 has 14 amino acids. V dropped 0 bases and J dropped 9 bases, with 15 bases sitting between them.

Only a few counts were recorded for this clonotype. The chain is built from TRBV20-1 and TRBJ1-2; tentative D call: TRBD1 (6 bases). V was cut by 0 bases and J by 3 bases, with 26 bases left in between. The CDR3 runs to 19 residues. CDR1 is DFQATT and CDR2 is SNEGSKA in the germline V gene (reference sequence). CDR3 region: CSAREGGLGGSNLDYGYTF. CDR3 bases: TGCAGTGCTAGAGAGGGCGGGTTGGGGGGCAGTAATCTGGACTATGGCTACACCTTC.